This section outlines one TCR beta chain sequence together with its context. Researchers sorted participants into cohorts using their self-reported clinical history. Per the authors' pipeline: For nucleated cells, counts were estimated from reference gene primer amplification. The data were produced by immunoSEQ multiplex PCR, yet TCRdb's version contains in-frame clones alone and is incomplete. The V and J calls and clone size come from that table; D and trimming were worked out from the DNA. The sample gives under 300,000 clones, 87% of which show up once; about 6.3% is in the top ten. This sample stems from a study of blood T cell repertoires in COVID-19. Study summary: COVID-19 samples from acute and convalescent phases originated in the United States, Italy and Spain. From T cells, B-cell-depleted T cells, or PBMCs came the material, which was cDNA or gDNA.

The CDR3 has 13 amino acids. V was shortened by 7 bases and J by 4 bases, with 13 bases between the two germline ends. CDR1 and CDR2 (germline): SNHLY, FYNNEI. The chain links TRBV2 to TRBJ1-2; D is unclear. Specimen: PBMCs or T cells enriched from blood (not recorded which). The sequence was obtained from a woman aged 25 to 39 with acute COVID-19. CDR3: CASTVPSPYGYTF. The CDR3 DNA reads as TGTGCCAGCACGGTCCCTAGCCCCTATGGCTACACCTTC. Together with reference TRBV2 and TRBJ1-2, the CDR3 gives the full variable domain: EPEVTQTPSHQVTQMGQEVILRCVPISNHLYFYWYRQILGQKVEFLVSFYNNEISEKSEIFDDQFSVERPDGSNFTLKIRSTKLEDSAMYFCASTVPSPYGYTFGSGTRLTVV.